The clone carrying this TCR beta chain showed up just a few times. The entry originates in a study of T cell repertoires in cytomegalovirus infection. TCRdb re-analysed the reads in MiXCR, keeping a single row per CDR3 protein. Among 200,000 to 300,000 distinct CDR3 sequences, approximately 14% were seen once, and the ten largest hold 7.5% to 10%. Germline lookup yields CDR1 MNHEY and CDR2 SMNVEV (reference sequence). V lost 6 bases and J lost 3; bases outside the gene matches: 13. The CDR3 has 17 residues. This chain connects TRBV27 to TRBJ2-2, with TRBD1 matching 7 bases. The specimen was PBMCs. The origin of this receptor is a human donor in good health (CMV status not recorded). Some clones in this sample may be carry-over from other donors' samples. The CDR3 reads CASSTPQRQGDTGELFF. In DNA form, the CDR3 reads TGTGCCAGCAGCACCCCCCAGCGACAGGGAGACACCGGGGAGCTGTTTTTT.